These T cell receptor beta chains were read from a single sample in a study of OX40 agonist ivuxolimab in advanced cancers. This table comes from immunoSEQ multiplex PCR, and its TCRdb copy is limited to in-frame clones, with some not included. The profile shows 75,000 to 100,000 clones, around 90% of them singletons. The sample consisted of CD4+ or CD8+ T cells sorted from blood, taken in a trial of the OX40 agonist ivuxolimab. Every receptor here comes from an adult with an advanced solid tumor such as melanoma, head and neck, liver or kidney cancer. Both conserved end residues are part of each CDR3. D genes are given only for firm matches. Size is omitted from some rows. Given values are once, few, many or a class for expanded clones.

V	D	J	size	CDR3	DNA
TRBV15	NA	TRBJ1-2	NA	CATSSGGQGNYGYTF	TGTGCCACCAGCAGTGGAGGGCAGGGTAACTATGGCTACACCTTC
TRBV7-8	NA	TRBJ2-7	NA	CASSLLSVRRTTSYEQYF	TGTGCCAGCAGCTTATTGTCAGTCCGGCGCACGACCTCCTACGAGCAGTACTTC
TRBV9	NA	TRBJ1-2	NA	CASSPTSKEMYGYTF	TGTGCCAGCAGCCCGACCTCCAAGGAGATGTATGGCTACACCTTC
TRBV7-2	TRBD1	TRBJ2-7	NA	CASSPEIWDRGSYEQYF	TGTGCCAGCAGCCCAGAAATTTGGGACAGGGGGTCCTACGAGCAGTACTTC
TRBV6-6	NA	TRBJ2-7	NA	CASSSPGTSYEQYF	TGTGCCAGCAGTTCCCCCGGGACATCCTACGAGCAGTACTTC
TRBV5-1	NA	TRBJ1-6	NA	CASSLDGRNNSPLHF	TGCGCCAGCAGCTTGGACGGGAGGAATAATTCACCCCTCCACTTT
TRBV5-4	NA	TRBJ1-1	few	CASSFTLNTEAFF	TGTGCCAGCAGCTTTACATTGAACACTGAAGCTTTCTTT
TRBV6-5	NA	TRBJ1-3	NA	CASSWPFFQRNTIYF	TGTGCCAGCAGTTGGCCCTTCTTCCAAAGAAACACCATATATTTT
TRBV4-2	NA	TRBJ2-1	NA	CASSLVGSRLFSYNEQFF	TGTGCCAGCAGTCTCGTGGGGTCTAGGCTATTCTCCTACAATGAGCAGTTCTTC
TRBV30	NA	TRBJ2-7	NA	CAWSSSGRFAYEQYF	TGTGCCTGGAGTAGTAGCGGACGATTTGCCTACGAGCAGTACTTC
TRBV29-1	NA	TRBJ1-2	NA	CSVERTLQYGYTF	TGCAGCGTTGAAAGAACTCTGCAGTATGGCTACACCTTC
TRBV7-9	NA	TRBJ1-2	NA	CASSLVFGPNYGYTF	TGTGCCAGCAGCCTAGTTTTTGGACCAAACTATGGCTACACCTTC
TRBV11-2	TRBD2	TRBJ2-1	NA	CASSSLAGDSYNEQFF	TGTGCCAGCAGTTCCCTAGCGGGGGACTCCTACAATGAGCAGTTCTTC
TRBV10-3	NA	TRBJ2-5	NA	CAAWPGPPQSETQYF	TGTGCCGCCTGGCCGGGACCGCCGCAATCGGAGACCCAGTACTTC
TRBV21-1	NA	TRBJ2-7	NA	CASSNQYEQYF	TGTGCCAGCAGCAACCAATACGAGCAGTACTTC
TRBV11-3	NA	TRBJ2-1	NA	CASSSPTSANEQFF	TGTGCCAGCAGCTCCCCTACTAGTGCCAATGAGCAGTTCTTC
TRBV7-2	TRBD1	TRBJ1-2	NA	CASSPGQGTTNYGYTF	TGTGCCAGCAGCCCGGGACAGGGAACTACGAACTATGGCTACACCTTC
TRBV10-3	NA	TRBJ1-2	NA	CAISDGGTGGYTF	TGTGCCATCAGTGATGGCGGAACGGGTGGCTACACCTTC
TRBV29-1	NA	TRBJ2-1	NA	CSVGAGAHEQFF	TGCAGCGTTGGGGCCGGGGCCCATGAGCAGTTCTTC
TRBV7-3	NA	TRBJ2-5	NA	CASSFSGAETQYF	TGTGCCAGCAGCTTCTCCGGGGCGGAGACCCAGTACTTC
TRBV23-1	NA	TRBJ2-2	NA	CASSQGSGWRTGELFF	TGCGCCAGCAGTCAGGGCTCGGGGTGGCGGACCGGGGAGCTGTTTTTT
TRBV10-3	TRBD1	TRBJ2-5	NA	CAISDKGAGQETQYF	TGTGCCATCAGTGACAAGGGGGCAGGGCAAGAGACCCAGTACTTC
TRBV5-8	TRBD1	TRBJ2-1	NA	CASSRDRGREQFF	TGTGCCAGCAGCAGGGACAGGGGCCGTGAGCAGTTCTTC
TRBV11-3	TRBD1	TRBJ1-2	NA	CASTPGTGAYGYTF	TGTGCCAGCACCCCCGGGACAGGGGCTTATGGCTACACCTTC
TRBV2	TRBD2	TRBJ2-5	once	CASRVGRAETQYF	TGTGCCAGCAGAGTCGGGAGGGCCGAGACCCAGTACTTC
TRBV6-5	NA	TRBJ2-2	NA	CASSYLRDGELFF	TGTGCCAGCAGTTATTTGCGGGACGGGGAGCTGTTTTTT
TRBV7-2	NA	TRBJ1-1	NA	CASSLAGPVNTEAFF	TGTGCCAGCAGCTTAGCGGGGCCGGTGAACACTGAAGCTTTCTTT
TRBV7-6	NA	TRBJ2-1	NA	CASSLLGGGSYNEQFF	TGTGCCAGCAGCCTATTGGGGGGCGGCTCCTACAATGAGCAGTTCTTC
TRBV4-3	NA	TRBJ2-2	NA	CASSSSRMTGELFF	TGCGCCAGCAGCTCCTCGCGCATGACCGGGGAGCTGTTTTTT
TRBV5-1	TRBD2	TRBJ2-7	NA	CASSQRTSGYEQYF	TGCGCCAGCAGCCAGCGGACTAGCGGATACGAGCAGTACTTC
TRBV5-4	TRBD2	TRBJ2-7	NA	CASSLAGLAGREQYF	TGTGCCAGCAGCTTGGCCGGACTAGCGGGACGCGAGCAGTACTTC
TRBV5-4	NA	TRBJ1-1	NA	CASSLNTEAFF	TGTGCCAGCAGCTTAAACACTGAAGCTTTCTTT
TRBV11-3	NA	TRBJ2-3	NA	CASSFEGMSTDTQYF	TGTGCCAGCAGCTTCGAGGGAATGAGCACAGATACGCAGTATTTT
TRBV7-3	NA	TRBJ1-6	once	CASSSGVENSPLHF	TGTGCCAGCAGCTCAGGGGTAGAGAATTCACCCCTCCACTTT
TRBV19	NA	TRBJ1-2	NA	CASNEQPDSNYGYTF	TGTGCCAGTAACGAACAACCGGACAGTAACTATGGCTACACCTTC
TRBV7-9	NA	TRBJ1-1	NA	CASSLSMNTEAFF	TGTGCCAGCAGCTTATCAATGAACACTGAAGCTTTCTTT
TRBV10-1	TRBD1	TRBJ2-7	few	CASRAGTAISYEQYF	TGCGCCAGCAGAGCCGGGACAGCGATCTCATACGAGCAGTACTTC
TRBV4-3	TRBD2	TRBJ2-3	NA	CASSPSRGAGGWDTQYF	TGCGCCAGCAGCCCCTCACGGGGAGCGGGGGGGTGGGATACGCAGTATTTT
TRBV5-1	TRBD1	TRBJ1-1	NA	CASSRQGAGTEAFF	TGCGCCAGCAGCAGACAGGGGGCTGGCACTGAAGCTTTCTTT
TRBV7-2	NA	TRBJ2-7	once	CASSFVRGTHEQYF	TGTGCCAGCAGCTTCGTCAGGGGAACGCACGAGCAGTACTTC
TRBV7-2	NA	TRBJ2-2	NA	CASKFGTGELFF	TGTGCCAGCAAGTTCGGGACCGGGGAGCTGTTTTTT
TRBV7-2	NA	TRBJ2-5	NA	CASSFARETQYF	TGTGCCAGCAGCTTCGCTAGGGAGACCCAGTACTTC
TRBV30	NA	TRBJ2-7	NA	CAWRGSYEQYF	TGTGCCTGGAGAGGATCCTACGAGCAGTACTTC
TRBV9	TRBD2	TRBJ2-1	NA	CASSVARGGLNEQFF	TGTGCCAGCAGCGTAGCTCGGGGGGGACTCAATGAGCAGTTCTTC
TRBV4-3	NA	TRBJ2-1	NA	CASSQDSYYEQFF	TGCGCCAGCAGCCAAGATTCGTACTATGAGCAGTTCTTC
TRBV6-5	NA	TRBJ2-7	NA	CASSYKGGGYEQYF	TGTGCCAGCAGTTACAAGGGGGGCGGATACGAGCAGTACTTC